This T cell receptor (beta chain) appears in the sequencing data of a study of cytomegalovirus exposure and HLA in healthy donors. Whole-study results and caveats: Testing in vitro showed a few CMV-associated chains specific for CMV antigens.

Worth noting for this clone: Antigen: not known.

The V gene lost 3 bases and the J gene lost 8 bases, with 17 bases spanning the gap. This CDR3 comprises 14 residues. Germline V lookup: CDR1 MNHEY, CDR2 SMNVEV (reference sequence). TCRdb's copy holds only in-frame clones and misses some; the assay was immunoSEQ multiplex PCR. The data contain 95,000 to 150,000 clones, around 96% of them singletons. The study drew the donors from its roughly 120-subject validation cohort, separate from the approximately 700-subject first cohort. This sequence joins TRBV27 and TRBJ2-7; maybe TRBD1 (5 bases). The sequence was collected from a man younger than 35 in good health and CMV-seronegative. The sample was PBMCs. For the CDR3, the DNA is TGTGCCAGCAGTTTGTTCCAGGGTAGGGTCCAGCAGTACTTC. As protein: CASSLFQGRVQQYF.